Sequencing of this TCR beta chain was carried out in a study of blood T cell repertoires in COVID-19. Across the whole study: Samples representing acute and convalescent COVID-19 were sourced from the United States, Italy and Spain.

This CDR3 has 11 amino acids. Trimming took 6 bases from V and 10 from J, leaving 12 bases between them. From germline, CDR1 is SGHTA and CDR2 FQGTGA. Study members were between 18 and 89 years old and lived in about two dozen US regions. Sequencing was performed with immunoSEQ multiplex PCR; in TCRdb, only in-frame clones are kept and a portion is missing. This table has 200,000 to 250,000 clones, roughly 90% appearing once. The sample consisted of PBMCs or T cells enriched from blood (not recorded which). The chain has TRBV7-3 and TRBJ1-1, with D uncertain. This TCR derives from a woman aged 50 to 60 in a cohort exposed to, infected with or recovered from COVID-19 (not recorded which). DNA of the CDR3: TGTGCCAGCAGGGCGGAGGGTCCAGCTTTCTTT. Residues: CASRAEGPAFF.